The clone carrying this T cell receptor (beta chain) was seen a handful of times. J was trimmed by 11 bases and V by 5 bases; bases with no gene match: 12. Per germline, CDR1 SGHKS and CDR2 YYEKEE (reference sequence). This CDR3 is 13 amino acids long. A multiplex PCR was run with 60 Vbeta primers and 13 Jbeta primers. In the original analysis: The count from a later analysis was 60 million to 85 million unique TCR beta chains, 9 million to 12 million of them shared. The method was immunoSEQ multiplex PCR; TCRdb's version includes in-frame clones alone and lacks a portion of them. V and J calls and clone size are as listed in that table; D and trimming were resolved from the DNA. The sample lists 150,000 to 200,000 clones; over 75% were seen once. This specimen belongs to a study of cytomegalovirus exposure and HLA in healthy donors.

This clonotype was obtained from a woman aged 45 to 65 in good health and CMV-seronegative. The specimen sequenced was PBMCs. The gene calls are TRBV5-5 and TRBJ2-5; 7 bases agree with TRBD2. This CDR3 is CASSRDYPQEQYF. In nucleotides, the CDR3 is TGTGCCAGCAGTCGGGACTACCCCCAGGAGCAGTACTTC.